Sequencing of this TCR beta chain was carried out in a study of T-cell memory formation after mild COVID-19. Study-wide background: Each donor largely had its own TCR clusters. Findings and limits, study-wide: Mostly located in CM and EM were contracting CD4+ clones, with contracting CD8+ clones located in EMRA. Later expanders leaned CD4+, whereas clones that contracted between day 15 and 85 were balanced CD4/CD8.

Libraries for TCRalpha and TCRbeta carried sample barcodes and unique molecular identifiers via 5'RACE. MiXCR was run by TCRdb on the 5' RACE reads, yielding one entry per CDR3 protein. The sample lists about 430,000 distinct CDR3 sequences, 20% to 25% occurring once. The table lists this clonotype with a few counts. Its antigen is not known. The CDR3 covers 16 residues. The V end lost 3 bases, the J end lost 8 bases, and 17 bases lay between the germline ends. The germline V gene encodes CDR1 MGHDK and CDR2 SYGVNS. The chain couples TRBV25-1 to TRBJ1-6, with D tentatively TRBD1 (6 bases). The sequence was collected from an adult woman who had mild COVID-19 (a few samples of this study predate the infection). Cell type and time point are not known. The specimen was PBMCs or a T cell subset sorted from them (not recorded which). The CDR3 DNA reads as TGTGCCAGCAGTGAGACAGGAGGGCCTTGGGATTCACCCCTCCACTTT. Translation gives CASSETGGPWDSPLHF.